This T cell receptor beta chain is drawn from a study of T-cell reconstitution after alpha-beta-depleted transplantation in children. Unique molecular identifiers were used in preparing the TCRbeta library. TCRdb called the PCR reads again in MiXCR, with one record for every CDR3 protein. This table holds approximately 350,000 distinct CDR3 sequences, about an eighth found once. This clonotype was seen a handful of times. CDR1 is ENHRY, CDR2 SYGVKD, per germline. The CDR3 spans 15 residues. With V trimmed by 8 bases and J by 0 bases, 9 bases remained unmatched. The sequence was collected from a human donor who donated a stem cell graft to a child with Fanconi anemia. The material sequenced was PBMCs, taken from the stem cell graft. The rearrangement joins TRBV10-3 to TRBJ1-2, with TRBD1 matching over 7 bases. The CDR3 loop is CAIGGTDLTNYGYTF. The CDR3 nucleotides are TGTGCCATCGGTGGGACAGACCTCACTAACTATGGCTACACCTTC.